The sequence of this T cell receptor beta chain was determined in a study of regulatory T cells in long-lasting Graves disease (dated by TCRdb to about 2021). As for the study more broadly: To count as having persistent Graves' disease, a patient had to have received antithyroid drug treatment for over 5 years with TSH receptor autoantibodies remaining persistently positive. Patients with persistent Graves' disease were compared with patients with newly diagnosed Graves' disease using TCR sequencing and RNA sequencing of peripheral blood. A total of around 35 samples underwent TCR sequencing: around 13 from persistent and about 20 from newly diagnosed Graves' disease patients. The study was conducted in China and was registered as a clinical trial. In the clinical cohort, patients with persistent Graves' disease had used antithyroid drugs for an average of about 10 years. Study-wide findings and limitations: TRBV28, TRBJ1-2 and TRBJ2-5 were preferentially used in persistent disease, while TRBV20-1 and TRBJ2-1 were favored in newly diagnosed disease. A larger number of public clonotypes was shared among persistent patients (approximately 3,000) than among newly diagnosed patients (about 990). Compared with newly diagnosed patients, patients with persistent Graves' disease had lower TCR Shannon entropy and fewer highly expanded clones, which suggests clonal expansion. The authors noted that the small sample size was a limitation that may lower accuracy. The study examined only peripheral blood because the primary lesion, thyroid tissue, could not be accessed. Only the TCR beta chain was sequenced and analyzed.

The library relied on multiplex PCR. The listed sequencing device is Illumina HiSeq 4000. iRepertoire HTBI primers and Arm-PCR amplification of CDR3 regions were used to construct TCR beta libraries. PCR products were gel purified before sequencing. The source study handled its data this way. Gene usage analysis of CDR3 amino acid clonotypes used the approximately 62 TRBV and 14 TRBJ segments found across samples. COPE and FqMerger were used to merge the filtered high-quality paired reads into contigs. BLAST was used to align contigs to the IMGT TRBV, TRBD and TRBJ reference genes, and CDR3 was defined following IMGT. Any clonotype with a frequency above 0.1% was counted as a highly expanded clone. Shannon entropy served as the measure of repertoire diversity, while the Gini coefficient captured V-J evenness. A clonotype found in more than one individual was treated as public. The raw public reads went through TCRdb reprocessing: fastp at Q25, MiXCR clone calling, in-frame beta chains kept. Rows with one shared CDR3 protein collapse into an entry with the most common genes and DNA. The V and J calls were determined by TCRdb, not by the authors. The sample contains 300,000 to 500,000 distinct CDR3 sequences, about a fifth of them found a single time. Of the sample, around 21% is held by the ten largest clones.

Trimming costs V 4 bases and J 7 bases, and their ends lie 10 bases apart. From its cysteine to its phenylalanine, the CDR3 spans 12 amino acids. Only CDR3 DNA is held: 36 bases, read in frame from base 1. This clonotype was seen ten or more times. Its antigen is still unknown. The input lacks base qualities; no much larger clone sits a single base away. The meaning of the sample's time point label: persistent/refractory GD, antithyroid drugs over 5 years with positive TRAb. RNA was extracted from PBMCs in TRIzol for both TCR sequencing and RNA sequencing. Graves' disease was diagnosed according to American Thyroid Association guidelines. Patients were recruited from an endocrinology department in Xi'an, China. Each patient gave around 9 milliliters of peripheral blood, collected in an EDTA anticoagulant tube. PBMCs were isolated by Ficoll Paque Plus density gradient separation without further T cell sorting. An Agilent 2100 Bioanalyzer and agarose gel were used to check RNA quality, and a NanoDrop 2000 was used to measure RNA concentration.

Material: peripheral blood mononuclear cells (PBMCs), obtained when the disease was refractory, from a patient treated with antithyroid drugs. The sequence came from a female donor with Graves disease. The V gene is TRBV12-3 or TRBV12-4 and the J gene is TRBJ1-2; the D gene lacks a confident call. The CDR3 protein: CASSSYWVGYTF. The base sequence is TGTGCCAGCAGTTCCTACTGGGTTGGCTACACCTTC.